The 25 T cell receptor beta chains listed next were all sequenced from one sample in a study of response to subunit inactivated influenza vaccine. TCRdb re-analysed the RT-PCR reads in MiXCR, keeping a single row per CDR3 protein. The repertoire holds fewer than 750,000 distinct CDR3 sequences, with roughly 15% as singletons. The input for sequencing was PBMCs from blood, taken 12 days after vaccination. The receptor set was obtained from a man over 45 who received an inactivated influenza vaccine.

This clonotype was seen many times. The DNA for the CDR3 is TGCGCCAGCAGCCCCCAGGGGGGTAGGAACACCGGGGAGCTGTTTTTT. It encodes CASSPQGGRNTGELFF. The chain employs TRBV5-1 and TRBJ2-2, with D perhaps matching TRBD1 (7 bases). Germline CDR1 and CDR2: SGHRS and YFSETQ. The CDR3 runs to 16 residues. The V end was cut by 4 bases, the J end by 1 base, with 14 bases between.

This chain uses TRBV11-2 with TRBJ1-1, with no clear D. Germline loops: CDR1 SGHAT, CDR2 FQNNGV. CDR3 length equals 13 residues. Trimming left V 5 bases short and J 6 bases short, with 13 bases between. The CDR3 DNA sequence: TGTGCCAGCAGCCCTCTCGGCTTCGCTGAAGCTTTCTTT. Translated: CASSPLGFAEAFF. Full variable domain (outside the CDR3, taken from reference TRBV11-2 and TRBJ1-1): EAGVAQSPRYKIIEKRQSVAFWCNPISGHATLYWYQQILGQGPKLLIQFQNNGVVDDSQLPKDRFSAERLKGVDSTLKIQPAKLEDSAVYLCASSPLGFAEAFFGQGTRLTVV.

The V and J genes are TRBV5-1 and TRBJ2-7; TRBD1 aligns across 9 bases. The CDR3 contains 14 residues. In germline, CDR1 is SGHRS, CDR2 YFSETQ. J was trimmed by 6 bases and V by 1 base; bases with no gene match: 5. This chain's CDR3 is CASSLLGQGTEQYF. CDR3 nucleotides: TGCGCCAGCAGCTTGTTAGGACAGGGGACCGAGCAGTACTTC.

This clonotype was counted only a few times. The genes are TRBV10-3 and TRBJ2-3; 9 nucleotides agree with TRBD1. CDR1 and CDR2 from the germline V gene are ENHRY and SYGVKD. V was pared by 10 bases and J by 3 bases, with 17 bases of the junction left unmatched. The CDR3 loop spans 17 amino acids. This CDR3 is CATSQGQGRSRTDTQYF. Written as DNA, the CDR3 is TGTGCCACCTCACAAGGACAGGGGAGAAGCCGGACAGATACGCAGTATTTT.

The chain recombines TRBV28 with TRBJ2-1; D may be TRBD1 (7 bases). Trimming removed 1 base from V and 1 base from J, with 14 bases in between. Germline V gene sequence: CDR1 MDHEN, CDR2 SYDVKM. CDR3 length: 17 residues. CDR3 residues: CASSLLEGAISYNEQFF. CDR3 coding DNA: TGTGCCAGCAGTTTATTGGAGGGGGCGATTTCCTACAATGAGCAGTTCTTC.

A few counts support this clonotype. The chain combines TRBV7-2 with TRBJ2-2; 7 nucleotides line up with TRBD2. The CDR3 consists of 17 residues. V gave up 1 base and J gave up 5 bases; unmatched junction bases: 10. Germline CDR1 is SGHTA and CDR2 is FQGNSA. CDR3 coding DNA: TGTGCCAGCAGCTTAGGTGGCGGGAGTGGAAGTACCGGGGAGCTGTTTTTT. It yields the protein CASSLGGGSGSTGELFF.

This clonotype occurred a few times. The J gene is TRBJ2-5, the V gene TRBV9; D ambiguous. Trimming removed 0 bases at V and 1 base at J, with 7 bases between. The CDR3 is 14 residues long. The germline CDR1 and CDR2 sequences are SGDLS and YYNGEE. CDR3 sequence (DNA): TGTGCCAGCAGCGTAGCTGGCAGCCAAGAGACCCAGTACTTC. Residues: CASSVAGSQETQYF.

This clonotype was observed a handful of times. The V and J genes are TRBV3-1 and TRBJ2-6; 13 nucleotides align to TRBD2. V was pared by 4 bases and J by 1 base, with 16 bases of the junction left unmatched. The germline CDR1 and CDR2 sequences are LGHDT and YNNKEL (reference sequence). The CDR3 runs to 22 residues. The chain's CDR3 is CASSPRTSGGPSAPSGANVLTF. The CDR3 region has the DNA TGTGCCAGCAGCCCACGGACTAGCGGGGGACCAAGTGCCCCATCTGGGGCCAACGTCCTGACTTTC.

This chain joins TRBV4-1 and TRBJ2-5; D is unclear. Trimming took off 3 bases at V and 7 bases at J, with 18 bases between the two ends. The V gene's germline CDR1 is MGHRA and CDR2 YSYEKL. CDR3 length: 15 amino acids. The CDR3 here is CASSHEAPRPRTQYF. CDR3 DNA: TGCGCCAGCAGCCATGAGGCTCCTAGACCCAGGACCCAGTACTTC.

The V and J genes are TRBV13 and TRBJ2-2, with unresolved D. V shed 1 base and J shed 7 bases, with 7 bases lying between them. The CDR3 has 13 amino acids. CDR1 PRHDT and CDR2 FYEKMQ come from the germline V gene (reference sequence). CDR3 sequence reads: CASSLARGGELFF. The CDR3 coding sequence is TGTGCCAGCAGCTTAGCTCGCGGCGGGGAGCTGTTTTTT.

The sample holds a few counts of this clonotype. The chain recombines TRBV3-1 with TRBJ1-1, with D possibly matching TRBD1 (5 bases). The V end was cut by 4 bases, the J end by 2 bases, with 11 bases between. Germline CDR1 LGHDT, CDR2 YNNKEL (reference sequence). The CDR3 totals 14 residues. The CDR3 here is CASSRGRTNTEAFF. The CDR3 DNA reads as TGTGCCAGCAGCCGGGGCAGGACCAACACTGAAGCTTTCTTT. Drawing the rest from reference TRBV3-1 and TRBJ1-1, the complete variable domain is DTAVSQTPKYLVTQMGNDKSIKCEQNLGHDTMYWYKQDSKKFLKIMFSYNNKELIINETVPNRFSPKSPDKAHLNLHINSLELGDSAVYFCASSRGRTNTEAFFGQGTRLTVV.

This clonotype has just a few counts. The CDR3 is CASSVVSANTGELFF. In DNA, the CDR3 is TGTGCCAGCAGCGTTGTTTCCGCGAACACCGGGGAGCTGTTTTTT. The V call is TRBV9, the J call TRBJ2-2, with D unclear. Germline V gene sequence: CDR1 SGDLS, CDR2 YYNGEE. This CDR3 has 15 residues. V gave up 2 bases and J gave up 0 bases, with 8 bases separating them.

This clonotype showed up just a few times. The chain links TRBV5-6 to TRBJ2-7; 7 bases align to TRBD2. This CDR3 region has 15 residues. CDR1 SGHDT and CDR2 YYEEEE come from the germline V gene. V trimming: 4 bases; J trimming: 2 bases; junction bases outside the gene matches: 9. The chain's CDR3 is CASSPEGRVTYEQYF. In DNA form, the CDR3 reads TGTGCCAGCAGCCCTGAGGGGAGGGTAACCTACGAGCAGTACTTC.

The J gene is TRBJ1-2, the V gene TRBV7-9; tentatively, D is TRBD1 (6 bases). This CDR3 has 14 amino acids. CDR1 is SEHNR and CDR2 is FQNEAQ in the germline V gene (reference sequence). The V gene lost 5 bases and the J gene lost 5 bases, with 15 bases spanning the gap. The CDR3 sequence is CASSPQTGTYGYTF. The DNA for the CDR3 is TGTGCCAGCAGCCCGCAGACAGGAACTTATGGCTACACCTTC. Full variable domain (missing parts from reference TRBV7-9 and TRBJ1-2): DTGVSQNPRHKITKRGQNVTFRCDPISEHNRLYWYRQTLGQGPEFLTYFQNEAQLEKSRLLSDRFSAERPKGSFSTLEIQRTEQGDSAMYLCASSPQTGTYGYTFGSGTRLTVV.

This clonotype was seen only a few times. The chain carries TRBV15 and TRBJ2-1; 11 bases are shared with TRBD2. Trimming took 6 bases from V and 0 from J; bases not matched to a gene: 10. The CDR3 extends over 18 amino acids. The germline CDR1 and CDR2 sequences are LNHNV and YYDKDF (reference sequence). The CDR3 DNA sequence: TGTGCCACCAGTAAGGGACTAGCGGAAAAGAGCTCCTACAATGAGCAGTTCTTC. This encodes CATSKGLAEKSSYNEQFF.

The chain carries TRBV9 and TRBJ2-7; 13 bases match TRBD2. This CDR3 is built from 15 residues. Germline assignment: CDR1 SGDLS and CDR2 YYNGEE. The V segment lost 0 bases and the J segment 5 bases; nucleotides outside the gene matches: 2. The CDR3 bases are TGTGCCAGCAGCGTAGGGGGACTAGCGGGAAACGAGCAGTACTTC. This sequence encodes CASSVGGLAGNEQYF.

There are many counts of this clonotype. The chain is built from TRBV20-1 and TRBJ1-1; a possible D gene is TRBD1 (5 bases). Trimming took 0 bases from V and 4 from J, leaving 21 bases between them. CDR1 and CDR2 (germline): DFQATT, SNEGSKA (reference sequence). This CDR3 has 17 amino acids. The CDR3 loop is CSARDRIGDGWGTEAFF. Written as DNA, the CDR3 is TGCAGTGCTAGAGATCGGATCGGGGACGGCTGGGGCACTGAAGCTTTCTTT.

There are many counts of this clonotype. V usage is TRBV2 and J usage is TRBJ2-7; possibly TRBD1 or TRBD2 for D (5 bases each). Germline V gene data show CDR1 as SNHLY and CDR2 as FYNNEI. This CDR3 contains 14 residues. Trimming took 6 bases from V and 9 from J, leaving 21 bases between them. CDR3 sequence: CASSPLLGDGGQYF. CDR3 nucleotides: TGTGCCAGCAGCCCCTTGTTGGGGGACGGAGGGCAGTACTTC.

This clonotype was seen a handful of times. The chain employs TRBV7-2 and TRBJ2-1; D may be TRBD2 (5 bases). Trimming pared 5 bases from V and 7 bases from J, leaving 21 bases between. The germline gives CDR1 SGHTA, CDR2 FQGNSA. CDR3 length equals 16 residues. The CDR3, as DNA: TGTGCCAGCAGCGTCAGTTGGCGGGTTTCCGGAAATGAGCAGTTCTTC. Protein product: CASSVSWRVSGNEQFF.

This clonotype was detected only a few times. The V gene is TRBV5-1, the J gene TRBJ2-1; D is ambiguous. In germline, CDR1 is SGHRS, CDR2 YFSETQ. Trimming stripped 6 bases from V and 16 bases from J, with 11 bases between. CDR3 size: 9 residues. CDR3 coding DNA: TGCGCCAGCAACCTCCTGGGATTCTTC. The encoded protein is CASNLLGFF.

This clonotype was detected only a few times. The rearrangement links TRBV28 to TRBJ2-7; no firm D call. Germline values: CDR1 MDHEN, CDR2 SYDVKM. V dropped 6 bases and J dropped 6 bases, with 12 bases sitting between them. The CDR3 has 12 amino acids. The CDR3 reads CASSPTVGEQYF. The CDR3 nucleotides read TGTGCCAGCAGCCCCACGGTAGGCGAGCAGTACTTC.

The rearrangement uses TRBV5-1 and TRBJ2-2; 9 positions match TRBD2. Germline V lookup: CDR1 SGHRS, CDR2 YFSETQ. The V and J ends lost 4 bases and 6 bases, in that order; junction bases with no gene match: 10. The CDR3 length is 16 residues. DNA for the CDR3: TGCGCCAGCAGCATTATAGCGGGAGAGTTCCCCGGGGAGCTGTTTTTT. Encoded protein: CASSIIAGEFPGELFF.

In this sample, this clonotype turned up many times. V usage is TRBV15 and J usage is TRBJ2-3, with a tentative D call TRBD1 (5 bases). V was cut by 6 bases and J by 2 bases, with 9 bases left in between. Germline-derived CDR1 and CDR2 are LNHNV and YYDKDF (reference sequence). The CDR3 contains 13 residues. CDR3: CATSRGYTDTQYF. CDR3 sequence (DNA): TGTGCCACCAGTAGGGGCTACACAGATACGCAGTATTTT.

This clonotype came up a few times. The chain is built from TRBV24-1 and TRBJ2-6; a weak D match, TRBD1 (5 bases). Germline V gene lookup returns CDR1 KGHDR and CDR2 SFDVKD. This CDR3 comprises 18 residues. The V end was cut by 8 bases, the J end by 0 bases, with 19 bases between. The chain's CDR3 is CATTGQTPLFSGANVLTF. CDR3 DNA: TGTGCCACCACTGGACAAACTCCACTATTCTCTGGGGCCAACGTCCTGACTTTC.

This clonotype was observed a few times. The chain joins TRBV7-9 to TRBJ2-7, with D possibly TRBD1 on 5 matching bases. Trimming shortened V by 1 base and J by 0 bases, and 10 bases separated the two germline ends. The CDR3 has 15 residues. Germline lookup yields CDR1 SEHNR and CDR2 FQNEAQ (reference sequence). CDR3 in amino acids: CASSLVQGSSYEQYF. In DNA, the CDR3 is TGTGCCAGCAGCTTAGTTCAGGGATCCTCCTACGAGCAGTACTTC.